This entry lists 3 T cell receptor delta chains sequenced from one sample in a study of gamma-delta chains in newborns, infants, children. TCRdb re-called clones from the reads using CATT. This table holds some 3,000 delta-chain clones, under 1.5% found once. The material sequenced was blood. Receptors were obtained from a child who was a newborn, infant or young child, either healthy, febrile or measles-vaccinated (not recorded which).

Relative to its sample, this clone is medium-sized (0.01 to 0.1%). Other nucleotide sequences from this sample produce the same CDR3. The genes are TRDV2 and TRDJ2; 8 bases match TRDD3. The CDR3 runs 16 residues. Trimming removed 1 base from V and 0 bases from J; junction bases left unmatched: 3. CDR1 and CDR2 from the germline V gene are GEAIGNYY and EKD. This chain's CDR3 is CACDTGGCALTAQLFF. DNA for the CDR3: TGTGCCTGTGACACTGGGGGATGCGCTTTGACAGCACAACTCTTCTTT.

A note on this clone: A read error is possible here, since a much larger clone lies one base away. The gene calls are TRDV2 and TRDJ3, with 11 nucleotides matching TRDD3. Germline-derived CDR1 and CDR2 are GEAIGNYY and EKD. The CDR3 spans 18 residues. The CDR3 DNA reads TGTGCCCGTGACATTGGGGGATACGGCTCCTGGGACACCCGACAGATGTTTTTC. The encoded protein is CARDIGGYGSWDTRQMFF.

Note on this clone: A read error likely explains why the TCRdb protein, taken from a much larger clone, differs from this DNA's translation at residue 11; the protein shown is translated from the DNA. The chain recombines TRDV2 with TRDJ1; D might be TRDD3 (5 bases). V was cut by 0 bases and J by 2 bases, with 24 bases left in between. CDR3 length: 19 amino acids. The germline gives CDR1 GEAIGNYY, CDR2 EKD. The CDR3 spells CACDTVRYRGAPETDKLIF. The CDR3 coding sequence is TGTGCCTGTGACACCGTTCGGTACAGGGGGGCCCCCGAGACCGATAAACTCATCTTT.